This entry features one TCR beta chain sequence. This specimen belongs to a study of T-cell memory formation after mild COVID-19. Study-level background: TCR clusters showed largely donor specificity.

The length of the CDR3 is 12 residues. CDR1 and CDR2 (germline): LGHNA, YNFKEQ. Trimming removed 6 bases at V and 5 bases at J, with 10 bases between. TCRdb itself ran the 5' RACE reads through MiXCR, one entry per CDR3 protein. The sample has some 68,000 distinct CDR3 sequences, over 15% seen once; the top ten hold around 29%. V is TRBV4-2 and J is TRBJ2-5; maybe TRBD1 (6 bases). The sequence came from an adult woman who had mild COVID-19 (a few samples of this study predate the infection). Cell type and time point are not known. Input material: PBMCs or a T cell subset sorted from them (not recorded which). CDR3: CASSDRRETQYF. Written as DNA, the CDR3 is TGTGCCAGCAGTGACAGGAGGGAGACCCAGTACTTC.